This TCR beta chain comes out of a study of blood T cell repertoires in COVID-19 (dated by TCRdb to the early 2020s). Looking at the study overall: Samples covering the acute and convalescent phases of COVID-19 were provided by collaborators in the United States, Italy and Spain. Nearly every sample came with metadata listing a de-identified subject ID, COVID-19 status, age in years and sex. Samples were obtained from the ongoing ImmuneRACE study (first 160 participants) and from about 1,300 subjects provided by 6 global collaborators. The repertoires were made available in a free public database intended to serve as a resource for research on the immune response to SARS-CoV-2. The dataset comprised deeply sampled blood TCRbeta repertoires from subjects exposed to, actively infected with, or recovered from COVID-19. HLA class I and class II types, where available, came from metadata supplied by the sample provider rather than from assay-based typing. The prospective study material was composed of cDNA or gDNA derived from T cells, B-cell-depleted T cells, or PBMCs. Paper-wide results and their limitations: The amount of clinical and demographic metadata varied by source and participant and was provided uncurated.

Trimming takes 3 bases from V and 4 bases from J, and the germline ends sit 16 bases apart. The germline V gene specifies SGDLS as CDR1 and YYNGEE as CDR2. Measured from the cysteine to the phenylalanine, the CDR3 is 15 residues long. Of the read, only the CDR3 DNA is kept; its 45 bases are in frame from base 1. Details on this clone: What antigen it recognizes has not been identified. Base qualities are missing; no much larger clone stands one base away.

TCRbeta CDR3 regions were amplified from genomic DNA using the immunoSEQ Assay, a bias-controlled multiplex PCR. From the authors' description of their analysis: Within the assay, amplification of reference gene primers was used to estimate how many nucleated cells each sample contained. To quantify the absolute abundance of each unique TCRbeta CDR3 rearrangement, sequence reads were collapsed and filtered. Productive Simpson clonality was computed per sample as the square root of Simpson's diversity index over productive rearrangements. This immuneACCESS table, as held by TCRdb, lists in-frame sequences with V and J called but not all clones. Of the missing ones, under half trace to an unresolved V gene in checked studies; the others have no known cause. V, J and clone size were drawn from that table, and D and trimming were deduced from the DNA. The sample table records about 350,000 clones; roughly 84% of these occur just once. The ten largest clones represent approximately 0.93% of the sample.

Participants in the prospective study were enrolled through a virtual design, were aged roughly 18 to 100 years, and lived in roughly 25 United States geographic areas. Cohort assignment in the prospective study relied on participant-reported clinical history from a screening survey and a study questionnaire. ImmuneRACE Cohort 3 recovered participants were defined by two consecutive negative NP/OP PCR tests, healthcare professional clearance, or symptom resolution. In the prospective study, whole blood, serum and a nasopharyngeal or oropharyngeal swab were collected from each participant by mobile phlebotomists. Over a 2-month period, participants in the prospective study had the option of providing additional blood draws and questionnaires. Blood samples from the prospective study were shipped frozen or at room temperature prior to DNA extraction.

The sequence came from a woman in her thirties who had recovered from COVID-19. This chain is built from TRBV9 and TRBJ1-2, with the D gene not confidently named. The sequencing input was PBMCs or T cells enriched from blood (not recorded which). The CDR3 amino acid sequence is: CASSEGFPGAYGYTF. The DNA is as follows: TGTGCCAGCAGCGAAGGATTCCCGGGAGCCTATGGCTACACCTTC.